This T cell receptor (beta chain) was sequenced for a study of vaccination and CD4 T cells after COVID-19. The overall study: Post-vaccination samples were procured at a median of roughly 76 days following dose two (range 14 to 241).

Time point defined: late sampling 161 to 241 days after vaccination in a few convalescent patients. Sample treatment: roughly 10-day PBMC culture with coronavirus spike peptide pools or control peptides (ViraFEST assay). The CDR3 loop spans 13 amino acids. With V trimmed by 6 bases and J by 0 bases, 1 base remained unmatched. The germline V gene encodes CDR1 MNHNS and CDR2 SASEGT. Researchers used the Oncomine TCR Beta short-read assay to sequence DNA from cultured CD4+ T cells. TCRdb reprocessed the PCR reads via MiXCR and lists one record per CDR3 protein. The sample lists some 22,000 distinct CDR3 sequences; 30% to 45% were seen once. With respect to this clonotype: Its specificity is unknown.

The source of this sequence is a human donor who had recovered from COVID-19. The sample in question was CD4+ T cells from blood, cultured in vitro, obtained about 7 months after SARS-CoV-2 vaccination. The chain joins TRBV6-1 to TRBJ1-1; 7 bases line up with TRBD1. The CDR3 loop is CASRGQLNTEAFF. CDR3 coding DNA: TGTGCCAGCAGGGGACAGCTGAACACTGAAGCTTTCTTT.